The 11 T cell receptor beta chains reported below all come from one sample, sequenced in a study of cytomegalovirus exposure and HLA in healthy donors. The study ran its PCR with 60 Vbeta and 13 Jbeta primers. Data came from immunoSEQ multiplex PCR; TCRdb stores just in-frame clones and leaves some out. Here the sample spans about 98,000 clones, under 75% being singletons. The sample taken for sequencing was PBMCs. These receptor sequences come from a female donor in good health and CMV-seronegative.

The chain is built from TRBV29-1 and TRBJ1-1, with 10 bases aligning to TRBD1. This CDR3 contains 14 residues. Germline-derived CDR1 and CDR2 are SQVTM and ANQGSEA. The ends lost 2 bases at V and 2 bases at J; junction bases unmatched: 2. The CDR3 region is CSVERTGGNTEAFF. In DNA form, the CDR3 reads TGCAGCGTTGAACGGACAGGGGGAAACACTGAAGCTTTCTTT.

The chain has TRBV7-8 and TRBJ1-4; no clear D. The CDR3 is 13 amino acids. The germline CDR1 and CDR2 sequences are SGHVS and FQNEAQ. Trimming cost V 5 bases and J 7 bases, with 11 bases left between them. The CDR3 coding sequence is TGTGCCAGCAGCAGTCCGGGTGGTGAAAAACTGTTTTTT. Translation: CASSSPGGEKLFF. Drawing the rest from reference TRBV7-8 and TRBJ1-4, the complete variable domain is GAGVSQSPRYKVAKRGQDVALRCDPISGHVSLFWYQQALGQGPEFLTYFQNEAQLDKSGLPSDRFFAERPEGSVSTLKIQRTQQEDSAVYLCASSSPGGEKLFFGSGTQLSVL.

Judged by abundance, this clone is medium-sized. This same CDR3 is encoded by further DNA sequences in the sample. This chain joins TRBV6-1 and TRBJ2-3, with 12 positions matching TRBD2. The CDR3 has 15 residues. Trimming cost V 2 bases and J 4 bases; bases outside gene matches: 1. The germline V gene encodes CDR1 MNHNS and CDR2 SASEGT. In nucleotides, the CDR3 is TGTGCCAGCAGTGAACTAGCGGGAGGGCCAGATACGCAGTATTTT. This codes for CASSELAGGPDTQYF.

This rearrangement joins TRBV2 to TRBJ1-3; a possible D gene is TRBD1 (6 bases). CDR1 is SNHLY and CDR2 is FYNNEI in the germline V gene. With 7 bases removed from V and 0 bases from J, the gap between germline ends came to 19 bases. This CDR3 is 17 amino acids long. The CDR3 region has the DNA TGTGCCAGCACCTTAGGGGTAAACAGGGACTCTGGAAACACCATATATTTT. Protein sequence: CASTLGVNRDSGNTIYF.

V gene TRBV14 combines with J gene TRBJ2-1, with D possibly being TRBD1 (6 bases). There are 14 residues in the CDR3. Germline CDR1 is SGHDN and CDR2 is FVKESK. V lost 4 bases and J 2 bases, leaving 9 bases between the germline ends. The CDR3 loop reads CASSRTATYNEQFF. In DNA form, the CDR3 reads TGTGCCAGCAGCCGGACAGCAACCTACAATGAGCAGTTCTTC. The full variable domain, its missing parts supplied by reference TRBV14 and TRBJ2-1, is EAGVTQFPSHSVIEKGQTVTLRCDPISGHDNLYWYRRVMGKEIKFLLHFVKESKQDESGMPNNRFLAERTGGTYSTLKVQPAELEDSGVYFCASSRTATYNEQFFGPGTRLTVL.

With respect to this clone: Lacking the conserved final phenylalanine or tryptophan, this CDR3 likely reflects a read error. The DNA is omitted, as the CDR3 cannot be located on it reliably, and the CDR3 follows TCRdb's listing. The chain recombines TRBV21-1 with TRBJ2-7; the tabulated D call, TRBD2, remains unverified against the DNA. TRBV21-1 is termed a pseudogene. The CDR3 sequence runs 16 residues, both termini included. The CDR3 here is CAPGGGLAGASYEQYL.

V gene TRBV6-1 combines with J gene TRBJ2-4, with TRBD2 as a possible D gene (5 bases). The germline V and J ends were trimmed by 4 bases and 4 bases, with 20 bases remaining between them. This CDR3 region has 17 residues. Germline V lookup: CDR1 MNHNS, CDR2 SASEGT. Here the CDR3 reads CASSGPSGFRSKNIQYF. The DNA of the CDR3 is TGTGCCAGCAGTGGTCCCTCGGGATTTCGTTCAAAAAACATTCAGTACTTC.

This clone was observed once. This chain links TRBV19 with TRBJ2-5; the match to TRBD2 covers 12 bases. Per germline, CDR1 LNHDA and CDR2 SQIVND (reference sequence). V lost 7 bases to trimming and J lost 3 bases; unmatched junction nucleotides: 6. The CDR3 has 15 amino acids. This chain's CDR3 is CASMGTSGSKETQYF. The DNA for the CDR3 is TGTGCCAGTATGGGGACTAGCGGGTCCAAAGAGACCCAGTACTTC. The entire variable domain, with the rest obtained from reference TRBV19 and TRBJ2-5, is as follows: DGGITQSPKYLFRKEGQNVTLSCEQNLNHDAMYWYRQDPGQGLRLIYYSQIVNDFQKGDIAEGYSVSREKKESFPLTVTSAQKNPTAFYLCASMGTSGSKETQYFGPGTRLLVL.

This clone was detected a few times. The CDR3 here is CASSLQGQLYGYTF. The CDR3 DNA reads as TGTGCCAGCAGCTTACAGGGACAGCTCTATGGCTACACCTTC. The chain joins TRBV7-2 to TRBJ1-2, with 7 bases matching TRBD1. CDR3 length: 14 residues. Losses at the gene ends were 2 bases for V and 4 bases for J; bases not matched to a gene: 4. Germline CDR1 SGHTA, CDR2 FQGNSA.

V is TRBV19 and J is TRBJ1-1; D uncertain. The CDR3 spans 13 residues. V lost 5 bases and J lost 1, with 8 bases in between. The V gene's germline CDR1 is LNHDA and CDR2 SQIVND (reference sequence). The CDR3 here is CASSVRQNTEAFF. DNA of the CDR3: TGTGCCAGTAGTGTCCGACAGAACACTGAAGCTTTCTTT.

In DNA form, the CDR3 reads TGCGCCAGCAGCTCAACAGTCAGGACGGAGACTAGCGGGGACCCTCCCTACGAGCAGTACTTC. Encoded protein: CASSSTVRTETSGDPPYEQYF. J is TRBJ2-7 and V is TRBV4-1, with 11 bases that match TRBD2. V dropped 5 bases and J dropped 2; count of bases not matched to a gene: 23. The CDR3 runs 21 residues. Germline loops: CDR1 MGHRA, CDR2 YSYEKL.